This T cell receptor (beta chain) is from a study of blood T cell repertoires in COVID-19. At the level of the study: Donors in the United States, Italy and Spain gave samples during acute or convalescent COVID-19.

This clone was seen once. Original methodology: The assay estimated nucleated cells by amplifying reference gene primers. The table came from immunoSEQ multiplex PCR; TCRdb's copy has only in-frame clones and leaves some out. V, J and clone size reflect that table, while D and trimming were determined from the DNA. The repertoire includes just over 300,000 clones, 87% of them detected once, and approximately 2.4% sits in the top ten. The CDR3 consists of 13 residues. The V and J ends lost 3 bases and 3 bases respectively, with 8 bases between them. Germline CDR1 and CDR2: KGHSH and LQKENI. This receptor was identified in a young man with active or convalescent COVID-19. The sequencing sample was made of peripheral blood. This chain links TRBV18 with TRBJ1-2; D is uncertain. The DNA of the CDR3 is TGTGCCAGCTCACCTCGAGAAGACTATGGCTACACCTTC. This codes for CASSPREDYGYTF.